These T cell receptor beta chains were read from a single sample in a study of regulatory T cells in long-lasting Graves disease. TCRdb re-called the multiplex PCR reads with MiXCR, one entry per CDR3 protein. The sample records around 500,000 distinct CDR3 sequences, around 16% being singletons. These data were also filed under a second study, of T cells in Graves' hyperthyroidism and ophthalmopathy.

The material was peripheral blood mononuclear cells (PBMCs), obtained at new diagnosis, from a patient treated with antithyroid drugs. The receptors here all came from a woman aged 35-60 years with Graves disease. The CDR3 runs from the conserved cysteine through the conserved F or W. The D gene is left open where the match is weak. Size is stated for part of the rows, as once, few or many counts, or as a class when the clone is expanded.

D gene,J gene,V gene,clone size,CDR3 protein,CDR3 DNA
-,TRBJ2-2,TRBV3-1,many,CASSHLTGETGELFF,TGTGCCAGCAGCCATCTAACGGGGGAGACCGGGGAGCTGTTTTTT
TRBD2,TRBJ2-3,TRBV12-3/TRBV12-4,many,CASSLIAGDSTDTQYF,TGTGCCAGCAGTCTCATAGCGGGCGATAGCACAGATACGCAGTATTTT
-,TRBJ2-5,TRBV5-1,few,CASSSRGPSQETQYF,TGTGCCAGCAGCTCCCGGGGCCCGAGCCAAGAGACCCAGTACTTC
-,TRBJ2-5,TRBV7-9,-,CASSLAQGETQYF,TGTGCCAGCAGCTTAGCTCAAGGAGAGACCCAGTACTTC
-,TRBJ1-5,TRBV7-8,few,CASSLGNEFNQPQHF,TGTGCCAGCAGCTTAGGGAACGAGTTTAATCAGCCCCAGCATTTT
-,TRBJ1-5,TRBV27,many,CASSFQTNQPQHF,TGTGCCAGCAGTTTCCAGACCAATCAGCCCCAGCATTTT
-,TRBJ2-1,TRBV12-3/TRBV12-4,many,CASSNLQGLSVNEQFF,TGTGCCAGCTCGAACCTACAGGGTCTTAGTGTCAATGAGCAGTTCTTC
-,TRBJ1-1,TRBV3-1,many,CASTLGTEAFF,TGTGCCAGCACCTTAGGCACTGAAGCTTTCTTT
TRBD1,TRBJ1-2,TRBV20-1,few,CSAPDRGNGYTF,TGCAGTGCTCCGGACAGGGGTAATGGCTACACCTTC
-,TRBJ2-1,TRBV6-2/TRBV6-3,few,CASGVGEQFF,TGTGCCAGCGGCGTGGGAGAGCAGTTCTTC
-,TRBJ1-6,TRBV10-3,few,CAGRTSEASPLHF,TGTGCCGGCCGGACCTCAGAGGCCTCACCCCTCCACTTT
TRBD2,TRBJ2-1,TRBV4-1,few,CASSHAGTSGDNEQFF,TGCGCCAGCAGCCACGCCGGGACTAGCGGTGACAATGAGCAGTTCTTC
-,TRBJ1-1,TRBV9,many,CASGEGQNTEAFF,TGTGCCAGCGGGGAAGGACAGAACACTGAAGCTTTCTTT
TRBD1,TRBJ1-4,TRBV19,-,CASSNSGTGNEKLFF,TGTGCCAGTAGTAACTCCGGGACAGGGAATGAAAAACTGTTTTTT
-,TRBJ2-7,TRBV20-1,-,CSAKEFRASYEQYF,TGCAGTGCTAAAGAATTCCGGGCCTCCTACGAGCAGTACTTC
-,TRBJ2-3,TRBV3-1,many,CASSQVGQYSTDTQYF,TGTGCCAGCAGCCAAGTAGGACAGTATTCCACAGATACGCAGTATTTT
-,TRBJ1-5,TRBV20-1,many,CSARDGSNQPQHF,TGCAGTGCTAGAGATGGGAGCAATCAGCCCCAGCATTTT
TRBD1,TRBJ2-1,TRBV5-6,few,CASSLDRGMDEQFF,TGTGCCAGCAGCTTGGACAGGGGGATGGATGAGCAGTTCTTC
TRBD1,TRBJ1-2,TRBV6-2/TRBV6-3,many,CASRTGNNYGYTF,TGTGCCAGCAGGACAGGGAATAACTATGGCTACACCTTC
-,TRBJ2-1,TRBV5-1,few,CASSLIPENEQFF,TGCGCCAGCAGCTTGATCCCGGAGAATGAGCAGTTCTTC
TRBD1,TRBJ1-6,TRBV6-9,few,CASSFSGTGDSPLHF,TGTGCCAGCAGTTTCTCCGGGACAGGGGATTCACCCCTCCACTTT
-,TRBJ1-6,TRBV20-1,-,CSARDRRWGFSPLHF,TGCAGTGCTAGAGATCGCCGGTGGGGTTTTTCACCCCTCCACTTT
-,TRBJ1-2,TRBV25-1,few,CASSDTVNYGYTF,TGTGCCAGCAGTGATACGGTTAACTATGGCTACACCTTC
TRBD1,TRBJ1-5,TRBV4-1,-,CASSQIQGDTQPQHF,TGCGCCAGCAGCCAAATACAGGGGGACACTCAGCCCCAGCATTTT
-,TRBJ1-5,TRBV12-3/TRBV12-4,many,CASSSQTEDQPQHF,TGTGCCAGCAGTTCCCAAACCGAGGATCAGCCCCAGCATTTT
-,TRBJ1-3,TRBV6-5,-,CASSYGPADSGNTIYF,TGTGCCAGCAGTTACGGCCCGGCCGACTCTGGAAACACCATATATTTT
-,TRBJ1-1,TRBV6-2/TRBV6-3,many,CASSYSVEAFF,TGTGCCAGCAGTTACTCCGTTGAAGCTTTCTTT
TRBD1,TRBJ2-1,TRBV24-1,few,CATSDPGTGGNEQFF,TGTGCCACCAGTGACCCCGGGACAGGGGGGAATGAGCAGTTCTTC
-,TRBJ1-1,TRBV12-3/TRBV12-4,many,CASGDTEAFF,TGTGCCAGCGGGGACACTGAAGCTTTCTTT
-,TRBJ2-2,TRBV12-3/TRBV12-4,-,CASSLTDWGNTGELFF,TGTGCCAGCAGTCTCACGGATTGGGGAAACACCGGGGAGCTGTTTTTT
-,TRBJ2-5,TRBV7-2,-,CASSGRQEGAIETQYF,TGTGCCAGCAGCGGAAGACAGGAGGGGGCCATAGAGACCCAGTACTTC
TRBD2,TRBJ2-3,TRBV6-5,many,CASSSGLAGVSTDTQYF,TGTGCCAGCAGTTCGGGACTAGCGGGGGTATCCACAGATACGCAGTATTTT
TRBD1,TRBJ1-4,TRBV11-2,many,CASSPRTGNEKLFF,TGTGCCAGCAGCCCAAGGACAGGGAATGAAAAACTGTTTTTT
TRBD2,TRBJ2-7,TRBV5-1,many,CASSFDGGVGEQYF,TGCGCCAGCAGCTTCGACGGGGGGGTTGGCGAGCAGTACTTC
TRBD1,TRBJ1-1,TRBV6-2/TRBV6-3,many,CASSYSMRQGKNTEAFF,TGTGCCAGCAGTTACTCGATGAGACAGGGGAAGAACACTGAAGCTTTCTTT
TRBD1,TRBJ2-2,TRBV11-2,many,CASSRTGGTGELFF,TGTGCCAGCAGCAGGACAGGTGGGACCGGGGAGCTGTTTTTT
-,TRBJ1-4,TRBV28,many,CASSSPIGGGGTWHNEKLFF,TGTGCCAGCAGTTCGCCTATCGGCGGCGGAGGAACGTGGCATAATGAAAAACTGTTTTTT
-,TRBJ1-4,TRBV11-2,many,CASREGEKLFF,TGTGCCAGCCGGGAGGGGGAAAAACTGTTTTTT
-,TRBJ2-1,TRBV19,-,CASRDYQYNEQFF,TGTGCCAGTAGGGACTACCAATACAATGAGCAGTTCTTC
TRBD2,TRBJ2-5,TRBV7-8,-,CASSKTSGGETQYF,TGTGCCAGCAGCAAGACCAGCGGGGGGGAGACCCAGTACTTC
-,TRBJ1-2,TRBV20-1,many,CSARDGRVDYGYTF,TGCAGTGCTAGAGATGGTAGGGTTGACTATGGCTACACCTTC
TRBD1,TRBJ2-7,TRBV12-3/TRBV12-4,many,CASSPQGAPTYEQYF,TGTGCCAGCAGTCCCCAGGGGGCTCCAACCTACGAGCAGTACTTC
TRBD2,TRBJ2-7,TRBV5-4,many,CASSVEGGGTYEQYF,TGTGCCAGCAGCGTCGAAGGCGGGGGTACCTACGAGCAGTACTTC
TRBD1,TRBJ2-5,TRBV20-1,-,CSAPRTGEETQYF,TGCAGTGCTCCACGGACAGGAGAAGAGACCCAGTACTTC
-,TRBJ1-1,TRBV10-3,few,CAIMRSFGTEAFF,TGTGCCATCATGAGGAGTTTTGGGACTGAAGCTTTCTTT
TRBD1,TRBJ2-2,TRBV6-4,few,CASSTGGGELFF,TGTGCCAGCAGTACAGGGGGCGGGGAGCTGTTTTTT
-,TRBJ1-5,TRBV6-1,many,CASSEEVGGGGNQPQHF,TGTGCCAGCAGTGAAGAAGTCGGAGGAGGCGGCAATCAGCCCCAGCATTTT
-,TRBJ1-2,TRBV24-1,many,CATSDGLDSYGYTF,TGTGCCACCAGTGATGGTCTTGACAGCTATGGCTACACCTTC
TRBD1,TRBJ1-1,TRBV4-1,once,CASSLPGQGTDTEAFF,TGCGCCAGCAGCCTCCCGGGACAGGGGACTGACACTGAAGCTTTCTTT
-,TRBJ2-1,TRBV11-3,few,CASSSRLGSEQFF,TGTGCCAGCAGCTCTAGACTAGGTAGTGAGCAGTTCTTC
-,TRBJ2-7,TRBV6-1,many,CASSEVRGLVRYF,TGTGCCAGCAGTGAAGTTAGAGGGCTTGTGAGGTACTTC
-,TRBJ2-3,TRBV28,many,CASSLGGVGDTQYF,TGTGCCAGCAGTTTAGGAGGGGTGGGAGATACGCAGTATTTT
TRBD2,TRBJ2-3,TRBV10-2,-,CASTPRGGTDTQYF,TGCGCCAGCACTCCGCGGGGGGGCACAGATACGCAGTATTTT
TRBD1,TRBJ2-4,TRBV7-8,few,CASSRTGGQAAKNIQYF,TGTGCCAGCAGTAGGACAGGGGGCCAGGCAGCCAAAAACATTCAGTACTTC
-,TRBJ2-1,TRBV6-2/TRBV6-3,many,CASSYNQGRDEQFF,TGTGCCAGCAGTTATAATCAGGGGAGGGATGAGCAGTTCTTC
-,TRBJ2-5,TRBV13,-,CASSSLRDSRRETQYF,TGTGCCAGCAGCTCCCTCCGGGACTCCCGCCGGGAGACCCAGTACTTC
-,TRBJ2-1,TRBV27,many,CASSFSQNNEQFF,TGTGCCAGCAGTTTTTCGCAGAACAATGAGCAGTTCTTC
-,TRBJ2-1,TRBV6-1,-,CASTGYIQDQQFF,TGTGCCAGCACCGGATATATACAGGACCAGCAGTTCTTC
-,TRBJ2-1,TRBV12-3/TRBV12-4,few,CASTDSRGYNEQFF,TGTGCCAGCACGGACAGTCGGGGGTACAATGAGCAGTTCTTC
-,TRBJ2-5,TRBV12-3/TRBV12-4,few,CASSHNPTVGTQYF,TGTGCCAGCAGCCACAACCCGACAGTCGGGACCCAGTACTTC